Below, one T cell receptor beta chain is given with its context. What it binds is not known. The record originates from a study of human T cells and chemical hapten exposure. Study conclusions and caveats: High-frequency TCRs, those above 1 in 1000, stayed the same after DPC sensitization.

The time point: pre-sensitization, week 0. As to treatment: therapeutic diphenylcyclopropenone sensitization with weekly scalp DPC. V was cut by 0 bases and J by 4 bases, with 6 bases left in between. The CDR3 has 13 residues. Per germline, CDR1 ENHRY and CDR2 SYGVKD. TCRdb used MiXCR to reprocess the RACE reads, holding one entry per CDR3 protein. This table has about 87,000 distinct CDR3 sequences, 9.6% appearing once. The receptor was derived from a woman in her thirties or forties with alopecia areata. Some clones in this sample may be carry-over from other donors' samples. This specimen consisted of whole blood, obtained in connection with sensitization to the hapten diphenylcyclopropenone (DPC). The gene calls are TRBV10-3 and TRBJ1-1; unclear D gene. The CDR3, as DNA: TGTGCCATCAGTGAGTCGCTAAGCACTGAAGCTTTCTTT. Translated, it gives CAISESLSTEAFF.